This passage covers 12 T cell receptor beta chains from one sample sequenced in a study of cytomegalovirus exposure and HLA in healthy donors. Researchers ran the PCR with 60 Vbeta and 13 Jbeta primers. Sequenced by immunoSEQ multiplex PCR; TCRdb stores in-frame clones only, minus some. The sample comprises 150,000 to 190,000 clones, approximately 81% of which are singletons, and 1.3% to 1.5% rests with the top ten. What was sequenced was PBMCs. These receptors all stem from a man between 18 and 35 years old in good health and CMV-seronegative.

For the CDR3, the DNA is TGCGCCAGCAGCTTGTCGGGGACAGGTGCTGAAAAACTGTTTTTT. It specifies CASSLSGTGAEKLFF. This rearrangement joins TRBV5-1 to TRBJ1-4; 8 nucleotides line up with TRBD1. V lost 1 base and J lost 7; bases outside the gene matches: 6. In germline, CDR1 is SGHRS, CDR2 YFSETQ. The CDR3 loop spans 15 amino acids.

This clone has a single count. The chain combines TRBV19 with TRBJ1-1; D ambiguous. V was trimmed by 9 bases and J by 0 bases, leaving 17 bases between them. The CDR3 sequence is 15 residues long. Germline V CDR1 and CDR2: LNHDA, SQIVND (reference sequence). CDR3 sequence: CASRLEHFMNTEAFF. The CDR3 region has the DNA TGTGCCAGCCGGCTAGAGCATTTTATGAACACTGAAGCTTTCTTT.

The genes are TRBV27 and TRBJ2-3; weak D call: TRBD2 (6 bases). CDR3 length: 14 amino acids. The V end was cut by 9 bases, the J end by 7 bases, with 20 bases between. The germline gives CDR1 MNHEY, CDR2 SMNVEV (reference sequence). In nucleotides, the CDR3 is TGTGCCAGGACTGGCGGGGCTCTCATTTATACGCAGTATTTT. Translated, it gives CARTGGALIYTQYF.

The chain links TRBV5-1 to TRBJ2-5; D is perhaps TRBD2 (5 bases). This CDR3 spans 13 amino acids. V lost 4 bases and J lost 5, with 12 bases in between. Looked up from germline, CDR1 is SGHRS and CDR2 is YFSETQ. CDR3 loop: CASSPDGMETQYF. The CDR3 bases are TGCGCCAGCAGCCCGGACGGGATGGAGACCCAGTACTTC.

The rearrangement joins TRBV5-4 to TRBJ2-3; weak D call: TRBD2 (6 bases). The germline V gene has CDR1 SGHNT and CDR2 YYREEE (reference sequence). Trimming stripped 5 bases from V and 2 bases from J, with 15 bases between. The CDR3 runs 15 residues. In nucleotides, the CDR3 is TGTGCCAGCAGTCCCTCTGGGGGGACCACAGATACGCAGTATTTT. This sequence encodes CASSPSGGTTDTQYF.

In DNA form, the CDR3 reads TGTGCCAGCAGCGTAGGTCAGGGAAATGAAAAACTGTTTTTT. Its translation: CASSVGQGNEKLFF. This chain connects TRBV9 to TRBJ1-4; possibly TRBD1 for D (5 bases). With 0 bases removed from V and 5 bases from J, the gap between germline ends came to 8 bases. Germline V gene lookup returns CDR1 SGDLS and CDR2 YYNGEE. This CDR3 contains 14 residues.

The chain employs TRBV5-1 and TRBJ2-1; a weak D match, TRBD2 (5 bases). Trimming removed 0 bases from V and 7 bases from J, with 14 bases in between. CDR3 length: 15 residues. In germline, CDR1 is SGHRS, CDR2 YFSETQ. The CDR3 protein is CASSLGTLRRNEQFF. CDR3 DNA: TGCGCCAGCAGCTTGGGGACCCTCAGGAGGAATGAGCAGTTCTTC.

The chain employs TRBV27 and TRBJ2-7; D may be TRBD2 (6 bases). The CDR3 spans 15 residues. V was pared by 0 bases and J by 2 bases, with 11 bases between. The germline V gene encodes CDR1 MNHEY and CDR2 SMNVEV (reference sequence). CDR3 loop: CASSLSGREAYEQYF. CDR3 DNA sequence: TGTGCCAGCAGTTTATCGGGCAGGGAGGCCTACGAGCAGTACTTC.

The chain joins TRBV10-1 to TRBJ2-3; TRBD2 matches at 7 bases. This CDR3 is 15 amino acids long. Germline V lookup: CDR1 WNHNN, CDR2 SYGVQD (reference sequence). V lost 5 bases, J lost 3 bases, and 8 bases stayed unmatched. CDR3 DNA: TGCGCCAGCAGTCGGGGACTATCTAGTACAGATACGCAGTATTTT. Amino acids: CASSRGLSSTDTQYF.

This clone has a single count. The chain joins TRBV28 to TRBJ2-7; maybe TRBD2 (5 bases). Germline V gene sequence: CDR1 MDHEN, CDR2 SYDVKM. V shed 7 bases and J shed 0 bases, with 16 bases lying between them. This CDR3 is 15 amino acids long. The CDR3 reads CASTGPTEASYEQYF. CDR3 DNA sequence: TGTGCCAGCACTGGACCTACGGAGGCCTCCTACGAGCAGTACTTC.

A few counts support this clone. The V gene is TRBV5-1, the J gene TRBJ2-1, with 8 bases fitting TRBD1. Germline CDR1 SGHRS, CDR2 YFSETQ. V was clipped by 0 bases and J by 9 bases; unmatched bases: 8. The CDR3 totals 15 residues. CDR3 DNA: TGCGCCAGCAGCTTGGTAGGCCAGGGGGCGAGTGAGCAGTTCTTC. This encodes CASSLVGQGASEQFF. The full variable domain, completed using reference TRBV5-1 and TRBJ2-1, is KAGVTQTPRYLIKTRGQQVTLSCSPISGHRSVSWYQQTPGQGLQFLFEYFSETQRNKGNFPGRFSGRQFSNSRSEMNVSTLELGDSALYLCASSLVGQGASEQFFGPGTRLTVL.

CDR3 in amino acids: CSAYRGDTQYF. The CDR3 DNA reads TGCAGTGCTTATAGGGGGGATACGCAGTATTTT. The chain employs TRBV20-1 and TRBJ2-3; perhaps TRBD1 as D (6 bases). Germline CDR1 DFQATT, CDR2 SNEGSKA (reference sequence). The CDR3 runs to 11 residues. V was cut by 5 bases and J by 6 bases, with 9 bases left in between.